These 32 T cell receptor beta chains were all obtained from the same sample, sequenced in a study of blood T cell repertoires in COVID-19. Here immunoSEQ multiplex PCR was the method, and the copy in TCRdb shows in-frame clones only, minus some. This repertoire shows under 300,000 clones, roughly four fifths found once; its top ten account for roughly 2%. The sequenced material came from peripheral blood. The receptor set was obtained from a man in his thirties or forties who had recovered from COVID-19.

The chain employs TRBV6-1 and TRBJ2-3; TRBD2 matches at 7 bases. J lost 6 bases, V lost 0 bases, and 9 bases had no gene match. Germline values: CDR1 MNHNS, CDR2 SASEGT. The CDR3 has 16 amino acids. CDR3: CASSEAHSGAWDTQYF. DNA for the CDR3: TGTGCCAGCAGTGAAGCGCACAGCGGGGCGTGGGATACGCAGTATTTT.

The chain couples TRBV24-1 to TRBJ2-5; the match to TRBD1 covers 10 bases. Trimming took 4 bases from V and 5 from J; bases not matched to a gene: 6. The germline CDR1 and CDR2 sequences are KGHDR and SFDVKD. CDR3 length: 15 amino acids. The CDR3 DNA sequence: TGTGCCACCAGTGACCCCGGACAGGGGGGGGAGACCCAGTACTTC. Translating gives CATSDPGQGGETQYF.

With regard to this clone: In the same sample, other DNA sequences code for this CDR3. The chain links TRBV2 to TRBJ1-2; D may be TRBD1 (6 bases). Germline CDR1 and CDR2: SNHLY and FYNNEI. This CDR3 is built from 13 residues. Trimming removed 6 bases at V and 3 bases at J, with 11 bases between. The CDR3 bases are TGTGCCAGCAGCGTACAGGGAGACTATGGCTACACCTTC. Translating gives CASSVQGDYGYTF. Complete variable domain (other parts from reference TRBV2 and TRBJ1-2): EPEVTQTPSHQVTQMGQEVILRCVPISNHLYFYWYRQILGQKVEFLVSFYNNEISEKSEIFDDQFSVERPDGSNFTLKIRSTKLEDSAMYFCASSVQGDYGYTFGSGTRLTVV.

To note about this clone: At one end, the junction sequence differs from germline, possibly due to a read error. The chain uses TRBV12-3 or TRBV12-4 and TRBJ1-5; no definite D call. The CDR3 runs 13 residues. As DNA, the CDR3 is TGTGCCAGCACCCTTGGAGGGAATCAACCCCAGCATTTT. This translates into CASTLGGNQPQHF.

This sequence joins TRBV5-4 and TRBJ2-1; 7 nucleotides line up with TRBD1. Germline V gene data show CDR1 as SGHNT and CDR2 as YYREEE (reference sequence). V lost 10 bases and J lost 0; bases outside the gene matches: 4. This CDR3 comprises 13 residues. In DNA, the CDR3 is TGTGCCTCACAGGGGAGCTCCTACAATGAGCAGTTCTTC. Its protein product is CASQGSSYNEQFF.

This chain uses TRBV19 with TRBJ1-4; D may be TRBD1 (5 bases). Deletions cut 3 bases from V and 3 bases from J, with 14 bases between. The CDR3 has 16 residues. CDR1 and CDR2 from the germline V gene are LNHDA and SQIVND (reference sequence). This CDR3 is CASSISGIGSNEKLFF. The CDR3 DNA follows: TGTGCCAGTAGTATTTCAGGGATTGGGTCTAATGAAAAACTGTTTTTT.

The V call is TRBV7-2, the J call TRBJ1-2; perhaps TRBD1 as D (6 bases). The V gene lost 1 base and the J gene lost 5 bases, with 14 bases spanning the gap. Germline V gene sequence: CDR1 SGHTA, CDR2 FQGNSA. The CDR3 loop spans 15 amino acids. Here the CDR3 DNA reads TGTGCCAGCAGCTTAGTAACAGGGAAGGAGTATGGCTACACCTTC. Translation: CASSLVTGKEYGYTF.

This clone came up once. The chain recombines TRBV9 with TRBJ1-1, with a tentative D call TRBD1 (6 bases). The CDR3 contains 13 residues. Trimming pared 4 bases from V and 9 bases from J, leaving 16 bases between. Germline CDR1 reads SGDLS; CDR2 reads YYNGEE. CDR3 region: CASSSLMGTKAFF. DNA for the CDR3: TGTGCCAGCAGCTCCCTTATGGGGACAAAAGCTTTCTTT.

The chain combines TRBV7-3 with TRBJ2-3; 8 bases line up with TRBD2. The germline CDR1 and CDR2 sequences are SGHTA and FQGTGA. The CDR3 loop spans 16 amino acids. The junction had 5 bases not matched to a gene; V was cut back by 2 bases and J by 1 base. CDR3 DNA sequence: TGTGCCAGCAGCTTAGTAGGCGGGGGGCGCACAGATACGCAGTATTTT. It is translated as CASSLVGGGRTDTQYF.

The chain carries TRBV5-8 and TRBJ2-6; possibly TRBD1 for D (5 bases). V lost 0 bases to trimming and J lost 0 bases, with 7 bases between them. Germline CDR1 reads SGHTS; CDR2 reads YDEGEE. The CDR3 runs 16 residues. CDR3 protein: CASSLGQSSGANVLTF. The CDR3 DNA reads as TGTGCCAGCAGCTTGGGACAGAGCTCTGGGGCCAACGTCCTGACTTTC.

The V call is TRBV11-2, the J call TRBJ2-1; 7 positions agree with TRBD1. With V trimmed by 5 bases and J by 4 bases, 2 bases remained unmatched. The CDR3 extends over 13 amino acids. CDR1 is SGHAT and CDR2 is FQNNGV in the germline V gene. The DNA of the CDR3 is TGTGCCAGCAGCGGACAGGTATACAATGAGCAGTTCTTC. Translation: CASSGQVYNEQFF.

The V call is TRBV2, the J call TRBJ2-7, with TRBD1 matching 7 bases. Germline-derived CDR1 and CDR2 are SNHLY and FYNNEI. Trimming cost V 8 bases and J 0 bases; bases outside gene matches: 1. This CDR3 has 12 residues. The DNA for the CDR3 is TGTGCCAGCGGGGACAGCTCCTACGAGCAGTACTTC. Translating gives CASGDSSYEQYF.

The chain combines TRBV5-1 with TRBJ2-5, with a possible D match to TRBD2 (6 bases). Between the trimmed V and J ends, which lost 4 bases and 5 bases, there was a span of 18 bases. This CDR3 has 15 residues. Germline CDR1 and CDR2: SGHRS and YFSETQ. The CDR3 reads CASSTQPTGGETQYF. CDR3 nucleotides: TGCGCCAGCAGCACACAACCCACAGGAGGGGAGACCCAGTACTTC.

CDR3 nucleotide sequence: TGCGCCAGCAGCTTAGGCCCCCAGGCAGAAAACATTCAGTACTTC. It yields the protein CASSLGPQAENIQYF. The V call is TRBV5-1, the J call TRBJ2-4; D is unresolved. V was trimmed by 2 bases and J by 5 bases, leaving 14 bases between them. The CDR3 has 15 amino acids. The V gene's germline CDR1 is SGHRS and CDR2 YFSETQ.

This clone was counted only a few times. V usage is TRBV4-1 and J usage is TRBJ1-1; a weak D match, TRBD1 (5 bases). Trimming stripped 1 base from V and 5 bases from J, with 14 bases between. The germline CDR1 and CDR2 sequences are MGHRA and YSYEKL. This CDR3 contains 15 residues. The CDR3 sequence: CASSQVQGGLTEAFF. The CDR3 region has the DNA TGCGCCAGCAGCCAAGTTCAGGGCGGCTTGACTGAAGCTTTCTTT.

With regard to this clone: Different DNA sequences within this sample yield the same CDR3. The rearrangement uses TRBV5-1 and TRBJ1-3; no definite D call. V dropped 4 bases and J dropped 4 bases, with 6 bases sitting between them. This CDR3 has 12 amino acids. Germline CDR1 is SGHRS and CDR2 is YFSETQ. For the CDR3, the DNA is TGCGCCAGCAGCCGGGAGGGAAACACCATATATTTT. It yields the protein CASSREGNTIYF.

V and J are TRBV21-1 and TRBJ2-7; no check of the table's D call, TRBD2, against the DNA was made. TRBV21-1 is flagged as a pseudogene. This CDR3 has 17 amino acids. CDR3 sequence (DNA): TGTGCCAGCAGCGTGCTAGCGGGGGGTCCAAAATTCTACGAGCAGTACTTC. Translated: CASSVLAGGPKFYEQYF.

The sample holds one count of this clone. The chain recombines TRBV10-3 with TRBJ2-5; D is possibly TRBD1 (6 bases). V lost 10 bases and J lost 2, with 11 bases in between. Germline CDR1 and CDR2: ENHRY and SYGVKD. The CDR3 is made up of 12 amino acids. Here the CDR3 reads CASQDRQETQYF. CDR3 DNA: TGTGCCAGTCAGGACAGACAAGAGACCCAGTACTTC.

The J gene is TRBJ1-5, the V gene TRBV19; the match to TRBD1 covers 8 bases. CDR3 length: 17 amino acids. Germline V gene lookup returns CDR1 LNHDA and CDR2 SQIVND (reference sequence). The V and J ends lost 4 bases and 6 bases, in that order; junction bases with no gene match: 14. This chain's CDR3 is CASSTYSGTGGIQPQHF. As DNA, the CDR3 is TGTGCCAGTAGTACATATTCCGGGACAGGTGGAATTCAGCCCCAGCATTTT.

The V and J genes are TRBV4-1 and TRBJ1-2; no reliable D call. Germline V CDR1 and CDR2: MGHRA, YSYEKL. Trimming removed 4 bases from V and 4 bases from J, with 16 bases in between. The length of the CDR3 is 15 residues. CDR3 region: CASSPRAEGAYGYTF. The CDR3, as DNA: TGCGCCAGCAGCCCCCGGGCGGAGGGAGCCTATGGCTACACCTTC.

V usage is TRBV19 and J usage is TRBJ1-4; 10 bases are shared with TRBD1. V lost 5 bases to trimming and J lost 8 bases; unmatched junction nucleotides: 17. The CDR3 sequence is 18 residues long. Looked up from germline, CDR1 is LNHDA and CDR2 is SQIVND (reference sequence). Here the CDR3 DNA reads TGTGCCAGTAGTTCCCGGGACAGGGGACTTCTCTTGGGGGAAAAACTGTTTTTT. Translating gives CASSSRDRGLLLGEKLFF.

The V call is TRBV7-9, the J call TRBJ2-3; no definite D call. There are 13 residues in the CDR3. Germline V gene data show CDR1 as SEHNR and CDR2 as FQNEAQ (reference sequence). The V gene lost 1 base and the J gene lost 2 bases, with 4 bases spanning the gap. The CDR3 spells CASSLEPTDTQYF. The CDR3 coding sequence is TGTGCCAGCAGCTTAGAGCCCACAGATACGCAGTATTTT. Full variable domain (missing parts from reference TRBV7-9 and TRBJ2-3): DTGVSQNPRHKITKRGQNVTFRCDPISEHNRLYWYRQTLGQGPEFLTYFQNEAQLEKSRLLSDRFSAERPKGSFSTLEIQRTEQGDSAMYLCASSLEPTDTQYFGPGTRLTVL.

In DNA, the CDR3 is TGTGCCAGCAGCGTAGGAACGACAGGGCACTATGGCTACACCTTC. It translates to CASSVGTTGHYGYTF. The rearrangement uses TRBV9 and TRBJ1-2; the match to TRBD1 covers 7 bases. There are 15 residues in the CDR3. The germline gives CDR1 SGDLS, CDR2 YYNGEE. The trim removed 0 bases at V and 3 bases at J, leaving 5 bases unmatched.

The chain combines TRBV5-1 with TRBJ2-3; TRBD2 agrees at 7 bases. CDR3 size: 14 residues. Germline assignment: CDR1 SGHRS and CDR2 YFSETQ. J gave up 5 bases and V 3 bases, and 6 bases lay outside the gene matches. The CDR3 sequence is CASSSAGGGDTQYF. In nucleotides, the CDR3 is TGCGCCAGCAGCTCTGCTGGCGGGGGAGATACGCAGTATTTT.

The chain carries TRBV4-1 and TRBJ2-5, with 9 bases aligning to TRBD2. The CDR3 totals 18 residues. CDR1 MGHRA and CDR2 YSYEKL come from the germline V gene. V dropped 1 base and J dropped 2; count of bases not matched to a gene: 11. CDR3 in DNA: TGCGCCAGCAGCCAAGTAATAGGGCGGGGGGGCCTTCAAGAGACCCAGTACTTC. It specifies CASSQVIGRGGLQETQYF.

The chain uses TRBV10-2 and TRBJ1-2; no clear D. The CDR3 loop spans 13 amino acids. V shed 5 bases and J shed 7 bases, with 14 bases lying between them. The germline V gene has CDR1 WSHSY and CDR2 SAAADI. The CDR3 coding sequence is TGCGCCAGCAGTCCCGGGGAGGGCGGTGGCTACACCTTC. The encoded protein is CASSPGEGGGYTF.

The chain carries TRBV6-5 and TRBJ2-5, with TRBD2 matching over 10 bases. Trimming took 2 bases from V and 5 from J; bases not matched to a gene: 8. Germline CDR1 and CDR2: MNHEY and SVGAGI. The CDR3 consists of 16 residues. CDR3 nucleotide sequence: TGTGCCAGCAGTTACGGGTTTAGCGGGGGGCACGAGACCCAGTACTTC. Translating it yields CASSYGFSGGHETQYF.

V is TRBV6-5 and J is TRBJ2-5, with 7 bases fitting TRBD2. Per the germline V gene, CDR1 is MNHEY and CDR2 is SVGAGI. The CDR3 has 15 amino acids. V lost 8 bases to trimming and J lost 4 bases; unmatched junction nucleotides: 13. The CDR3 DNA follows: TGTGCCAGCTTACATGGTTCCGCGGGGGTAGAGACCCAGTACTTC. Its translation is CASLHGSAGVETQYF.

The CDR3 nucleotides read TGTGCCAGCAGTTACTCGCCGGGACTCCGGGCCGGGGAGCTGTTTTTT. Translated, it gives CASSYSPGLRAGELFF. V gene TRBV6-5 combines with J gene TRBJ2-2; D is perhaps TRBD2 (6 bases). Germline V gives CDR1 MNHEY, CDR2 SVGAGI. Trimming pared 0 bases from V and 6 bases from J, leaving 14 bases between. The CDR3 is 16 residues long.

This chain uses TRBV7-9 with TRBJ2-1; 9 nucleotides agree with TRBD1. CDR3 length equals 15 residues. Trimming took 4 bases from V and 10 from J; bases not matched to a gene: 11. CDR1 and CDR2 from the germline V gene are SEHNR and FQNEAQ (reference sequence). The CDR3: CASSSRWTGAGEQFF. Written as DNA, the CDR3 is TGTGCCAGCAGCTCGAGATGGACAGGGGCGGGGGAGCAGTTCTTC.

The chain recombines TRBV4-1 with TRBJ2-2, with 7 bases identical to TRBD2. Germline lookup yields CDR1 MGHRA and CDR2 YSYEKL. The CDR3 has 16 residues. Germline trimming cut 4 bases from V and 6 bases from J; bases unmatched to any gene: 11. In DNA, the CDR3 is TGCGCCAGCAGCCCCTCGGCTAGCGGCCTCCCCGGGGAGCTGTTTTTT. Amino acids: CASSPSASGLPGELFF.

The CDR3 bases are TGTGCCAGCAGCCAGGACAGCGCGACTATTTTCGAGCAGTACGTC. Translating gives CASSQDSATIFEQYV. The chain links TRBV28 to TRBJ2-7; a possible D gene is TRBD1 (6 bases). CDR1 and CDR2 from the germline V gene are MDHEN and SYDVKM. The CDR3 has 15 residues. V shed 6 bases and J shed 6 bases, with 21 bases lying between them.